These 21 T cell receptor beta chains originate from one sample sequenced in a study of blood T cells in healthy people across ages. PCR was performed a second time for about 6 to 12 cycles using a sample-barcoded 5' primer and a J-beta primer mix. TCRdb fed the 5' RACE reads into MiXCR, producing one record per CDR3 protein. Of around 1.5 million distinct CDR3 sequences in the sample, roughly 40% were seen once. The sample taken for sequencing was blood. The receptors were gathered from a woman younger than 30 in good health.

This chain uses TRBV7-2 with TRBJ1-6, with D possibly being TRBD1 (5 bases). Per germline, CDR1 SGHTA and CDR2 FQGNSA. V lost 5 bases, J lost 3 bases, and 14 bases lay in between. This CDR3 contains 16 residues. The CDR3 DNA reads TGTGCCAGCAGCCCCCGTGGGGCAGGCTATAATTCACCCCTCCACTTT. It translates to CASSPRGAGYNSPLHF.

As for this clonotype: The junction departs from germline at one end; a sequencing error may be responsible. The CDR3 protein is CVSSLEGGPQYF. The CDR3 DNA is TGTGTCAGCAGCTTAGAGGGAGGTCCCCAGTACTTC. The V call is TRBV11-2, the J call TRBJ2-5, with D possibly matching TRBD2 (6 bases). The CDR3 has 12 amino acids. Per the germline V gene, CDR1 is SGHAT and CDR2 is FQNNGV.

The chain joins TRBV27 to TRBJ2-1; D is uncertain. The CDR3 has 13 amino acids. V lost 9 bases, J lost 0 bases, and 9 bases lay in between. From germline, CDR1 is MNHEY and CDR2 SMNVEV (reference sequence). This CDR3 reads CARALGSYNEQFF. DNA for the CDR3: TGTGCCAGGGCTTTGGGCTCCTACAATGAGCAGTTCTTC.

The chain employs TRBV20-1 and TRBJ1-1; D uncertain. Trimming shortened V by 0 bases and J by 1 base, and 12 bases separated the two germline ends. The CDR3 has 15 residues. Germline-derived CDR1 and CDR2 are DFQATT and SNEGSKA (reference sequence). The DNA for the CDR3 is TGCAGTGCTAGAGATGGAGGAGGAACGAACACTGAAGCTTTCTTT. It translates to CSARDGGGTNTEAFF.

The chain employs TRBV4-1 and TRBJ2-6; 10 nucleotides agree with TRBD2. CDR3 size: 18 residues. Germline CDR1 and CDR2: MGHRA and YSYEKL. J was trimmed by 0 bases and V by 5 bases; bases with no gene match: 7. The CDR3 nucleotides are TGCGCCAGCAGCTCTAGCGGGGGCCCCCCCTCTGGGGCCAACGTCCTGACTTTC. This encodes CASSSSGGPPSGANVLTF.

V is TRBV9 and J is TRBJ2-6; tentatively, D is TRBD1 (6 bases). This CDR3 has 19 residues. Trimming stripped 2 bases from V and 4 bases from J, with 22 bases between. The V gene's germline CDR1 is SGDLS and CDR2 YYNGEE. CDR3 protein: CASSVGQNLGGTGANVLTF. The CDR3 DNA reads TGTGCCAGCAGCGTTGGACAGAACCTAGGGGGTACGGGGGCCAACGTCCTGACTTTC.

This clonotype appeared a few times. The rearrangement joins TRBV2 to TRBJ2-1, with 10 bases matching TRBD2. The CDR3 spans 18 residues. Trimming at V came to 7 bases and at J to 4 bases, leaving 16 bases not matched to a gene. Germline lookup yields CDR1 SNHLY and CDR2 FYNNEI. The CDR3 DNA reads as TGTGCCAGCAAGGGGGATACCGCTAGCGGGAGTGCGTACAATGAGCAGTTCTTC. Amino acid sequence: CASKGDTASGSAYNEQFF.

This clonotype showed up just a few times. V usage is TRBV20-1 and J usage is TRBJ2-3; D possibly corresponds to TRBD2 (5 bases). Trimming pared 1 base from V and 1 base from J, leaving 6 bases between. This CDR3 comprises 13 residues. Germline V CDR1 and CDR2: DFQATT, SNEGSKA (reference sequence). CDR3 nucleotide sequence: TGCAGTGCTAGAGCAGCGGGCACAGATACGCAGTATTTT. Encoded protein: CSARAAGTDTQYF.

The chain employs TRBV9 and TRBJ1-4, with D perhaps matching TRBD1 (5 bases). The CDR3 totals 15 residues. The V and J ends lost 0 bases and 4 bases respectively, with 10 bases between them. The germline V gene has CDR1 SGDLS and CDR2 YYNGEE. CDR3: CASSVDQGFNEKLFF. In nucleotides, the CDR3 is TGTGCCAGCAGCGTAGACCAGGGATTTAATGAAAAACTGTTTTTT.

This sequence joins TRBV7-9 and TRBJ2-3; a possible D gene is TRBD2 (5 bases). Trimming removed 4 bases at V and 2 bases at J, with 16 bases between. The V gene's germline CDR1 is SEHNR and CDR2 FQNEAQ (reference sequence). The CDR3 consists of 16 residues. The CDR3 reads CASSSLLRVDTDTQYF. The CDR3 region has the DNA TGTGCCAGCAGCTCCCTATTGAGGGTCGACACAGATACGCAGTATTTT.

The rearrangement links TRBV20-1 to TRBJ2-3; D uncertain. Germline lookup yields CDR1 DFQATT and CDR2 SNEGSKA (reference sequence). The CDR3 totals 14 residues. Trimming left V 1 base short and J 6 bases short, with 14 bases between. CDR3 sequence: CSARGQELRDTQYF. The CDR3 DNA follows: TGCAGTGCTAGAGGGCAGGAGCTACGCGATACGCAGTATTTT.

This clonotype was counted only a few times. This sequence joins TRBV29-1 and TRBJ2-2; 9 bases fit TRBD2. The CDR3 runs 14 residues. J gave up 7 bases and V 7 bases, and 10 bases lay outside the gene matches. CDR1 and CDR2 from the germline V gene are SQVTM and ANQGSEA. CDR3 residues: CSAQGGRVGGELFF. Written as DNA, the CDR3 is TGCAGCGCCCAAGGCGGGAGGGTTGGCGGGGAGCTGTTTTTT.

The chain joins TRBV3-1 to TRBJ2-3; D remains unclear. The V gene's germline CDR1 is LGHDT and CDR2 YNNKEL (reference sequence). CDR3 size: 15 residues. V was cut by 1 base and J by 4 bases, with 12 bases left in between. Here the CDR3 reads CASSQGPGWADTQYF. In nucleotides, the CDR3 is TGTGCCAGCAGCCAAGGCCCAGGATGGGCAGATACGCAGTATTTT.

This rearrangement joins TRBV27 to TRBJ2-7; no clear D. CDR1 is MNHEY and CDR2 is SMNVEV in the germline V gene (reference sequence). V was shortened by 10 bases and J by 6 bases, with 13 bases between the two germline ends. This CDR3 is built from 11 residues. In DNA, the CDR3 is TGTGCCATCAAAGCTACGGTCGAGCAGTACTTC. Encoded protein: CAIKATVEQYF.

CDR3 coding DNA: TGCGCCAGCAGCCTCGGGAGAAACGCAGATACGCAGTATTTT. Its protein is CASSLGRNADTQYF. The chain links TRBV5-1 to TRBJ2-3; weak D call: TRBD2 (6 bases). The CDR3 contains 14 residues. V was pared by 4 bases and J by 4 bases, with 13 bases between. Germline CDR1 SGHRS, CDR2 YFSETQ.

This rearrangement joins TRBV20-1 to TRBJ2-3; 7 nucleotides match TRBD2. The CDR3 consists of 14 residues. The ends lost 4 bases at V and 6 bases at J; junction bases unmatched: 10. Germline lookup yields CDR1 DFQATT and CDR2 SNEGSKA (reference sequence). In nucleotides, the CDR3 is TGCAGTGCTAAAGAGGGAGGGCCGGGGGATACGCAGTATTTT. Translation: CSAKEGGPGDTQYF.

The rearrangement uses TRBV7-2 and TRBJ2-3; TRBD1 or TRBD2 may be the D gene (5 bases each). Germline CDR1 SGHTA, CDR2 FQGNSA. The CDR3 is 16 amino acids. The germline V and J ends were trimmed by 8 bases and 4 bases, with 22 bases remaining between them. The CDR3 DNA reads as TGTGCCAGCGGATGGGACCTCAAATTAGTCCCAGATACGCAGTATTTT. Translating gives CASGWDLKLVPDTQYF.

The V and J genes are TRBV3-1 and TRBJ1-2; D possibly corresponds to TRBD1 (5 bases). Per germline, CDR1 LGHDT and CDR2 YNNKEL (reference sequence). The length of the CDR3 is 14 residues. V was cut by 0 bases and J by 8 bases, with 13 bases left in between. Written as DNA, the CDR3 is TGTGCCAGCAGCCAAGATCAGGGCCCATGGGGCTACACCTTC. Translation: CASSQDQGPWGYTF.

This sequence joins TRBV11-2 and TRBJ2-4; 7 positions match TRBD1. The DNA end is more similar to TRBJ2-7, so the J call may be wrong. The CDR3 sequence is 14 residues long. CDR1 SGHAT and CDR2 FQNNGV come from the germline V gene. The CDR3 reads CASSPDRYYYEQYF. In DNA, the CDR3 is TGTGCCAGCAGCCCGGACAGGTATTACTACGAGCAGTACTTC.

This chain uses TRBV30 with TRBJ2-1; D not certain. The germline gives CDR1 GTSNPN, CDR2 SVGIG (reference sequence). CDR3 length: 13 residues. Trimming left V 2 bases short and J 6 bases short, with 11 bases between. CDR3 in DNA: TGTGCCTGGAGTCTCGTCCCAGGCAATGAGCAGTTCTTC. As protein: CAWSLVPGNEQFF.

This clonotype was detected a few times. The chain couples TRBV7-2 to TRBJ1-5; possibly TRBD1 for D (5 bases). The length of the CDR3 is 14 residues. Trimming stripped 4 bases from V and 4 bases from J, with 11 bases between. CDR1 is SGHTA, CDR2 FQGNSA, per germline. The CDR3 here is CASSYRQINQPQHF. The CDR3 bases are TGTGCCAGCAGCTACCGACAGATTAATCAGCCCCAGCATTTT.